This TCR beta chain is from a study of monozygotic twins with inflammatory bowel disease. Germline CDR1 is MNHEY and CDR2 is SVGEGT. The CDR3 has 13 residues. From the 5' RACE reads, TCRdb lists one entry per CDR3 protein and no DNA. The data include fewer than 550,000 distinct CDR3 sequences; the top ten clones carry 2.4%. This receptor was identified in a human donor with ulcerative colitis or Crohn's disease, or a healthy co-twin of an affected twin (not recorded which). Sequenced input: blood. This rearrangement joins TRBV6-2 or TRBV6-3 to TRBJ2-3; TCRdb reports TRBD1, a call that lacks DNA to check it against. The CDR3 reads CASINREEDTQYF.